This T cell receptor beta chain was identified during a study of CD8+ T cells in alopecia areata. Study as a whole: After 6 to 18 months of tofacitinib, follow-up continued 6 months off drug.

This clone was found a few times. Treatment defined: oral pan-JAK inhibitor, 5-10 mg twice daily. The researchers isolated CD4+ and CD8+ T cells from PBMCs by sorting. Germline CDR1 and CDR2: SGHKS and YYEKEE (reference sequence). The CDR3 covers 13 residues. The V and J ends lost 1 base and 6 bases respectively, with 8 bases between them. Extraction and reverse transcription of RNA yielded cDNA as the sequencing template. Profiled with immunoSEQ multiplex PCR; TCRdb holds only in-frame clones, not every one. The table records around 180,000 clones, around three fifths of them present only once. The sequence derives from a human donor with alopecia areata. This material consisted of CD4+ T cells sorted from blood, taken at week 24, from a patient treated with tofacitinib. The chain couples TRBV5-5 to TRBJ1-5; no clear D gene. CDR3 amino acids: CASSLTSGQPQHF. The DNA of the CDR3 is TGTGCCAGCAGCTTGACATCGGGTCAGCCCCAGCATTTT.